The clone carrying this T cell receptor beta chain has only one observation. The antigen remains unidentified. Here immunoSEQ multiplex PCR was the method, and the copy in TCRdb shows in-frame clones only, minus some. The profile shows under 150,000 clones, 92% of them singletons. The sample comes from a study of T cell responses to AZD1222 COVID-19 vaccine. General observations from the study: At study baseline, merely a handful of AZD1222 recipients were seropositive. Spike was spanned by vaccine-associated CD4 TCRs, which were dominant at 160-218 and 743-854.

The study pooled second doses at about 4 or about 12 weeks. CDR1 LNHDA and CDR2 SQIVND come from the germline V gene (reference sequence). The CDR3 is 16 residues long. V lost 4 bases and J lost 3; bases outside the gene matches: 10. The sequence came from an adult who received the AZD1222 COVID-19 vaccine. V and J are TRBV19 and TRBJ2-7; 9 nucleotides line up with TRBD1. The source was peripheral blood, collected 28 days after the second AZD1222 dose. This chain's CDR3 is CASSSRVTGGGYEQYF. In nucleotides, the CDR3 is TGTGCCAGTAGTAGTCGGGTGACAGGGGGAGGCTACGAGCAGTACTTC.